These T cell receptor beta chains were read from a single sample in a study of tumor and adjacent non-tumor tissue in lung cancer. TCRdb recomputed calls from the multiplex PCR reads with MiXCR, one row per CDR3 protein. The sample records roughly 75,000 distinct CDR3 sequences, approximately 81% being singletons. Sequencing was carried out using distant non-tumor lung tissue. The receptors come from a man in his sixties with non-small cell lung cancer. Each CDR3 is given with its conserved first and last residue. The D gene is left open where the match is weak. Clone size appears in some rows only: once, few, many, or a class for an expanded clone.

cdr3_aa: CASRQGASIDTQYF
cdr3_nt: TGCGCCAGCCGACAGGGGGCTAGCATAGATACGCAGTATTTT
j_call: TRBJ2-3
d_call: TRBD1
v_call: TRBV5-1
clone_size: .

cdr3_aa: CASGSTMGGPKESQYF
cdr3_nt: TGTGCCAGCGGCTCTACAATGGGGGGGCCAAAGGAGAGCCAGTACTTC
j_call: TRBJ2-5
d_call: .
v_call: TRBV11-2
clone_size: .

cdr3_aa: CASSFLVGGVQYF
cdr3_nt: TGTGCCAGCAGCTTTCTAGTGGGGGGCGTTCAGTATTTT
j_call: TRBJ2-3
d_call: .
v_call: TRBV11-2
clone_size: .

cdr3_aa: CSAAWGDPSEAFF
cdr3_nt: TGCAGCGCCGCCTGGGGAGATCCCTCTGAAGCTTTCTTT
j_call: TRBJ1-1
d_call: .
v_call: TRBV29-1
clone_size: .

cdr3_aa: CAICYRTSGGPQETQYF
cdr3_nt: TGTGCCATCTGTTACCGGACTAGCGGGGGGCCGCAAGAGACCCAGTACTTC
j_call: TRBJ2-5
d_call: TRBD2
v_call: TRBV6-5
clone_size: .

cdr3_aa: CASGLDRAGEAFF
cdr3_nt: TGTGCCAGCGGCTTAGATCGGGCCGGAGAAGCTTTCTTT
j_call: TRBJ1-1
d_call: .
v_call: TRBV11-2
clone_size: .

cdr3_aa: CVSQTGAGTGELFF
cdr3_nt: TGCGTCAGTCAGACAGGGGCTGGCACCGGGGAGCTGTTTTTT
j_call: TRBJ2-2
d_call: TRBD1
v_call: TRBV4-3
clone_size: .

cdr3_aa: CNARDRAEEQFF
cdr3_nt: TGTAATGCTAGGGACAGGGCCGAGGAGCAGTTCTTC
j_call: TRBJ2-1
d_call: TRBD1
v_call: TRBV20-1
clone_size: once

cdr3_aa: CASSFIAGRLETQYF
cdr3_nt: TGTGCCAGCAGTTTCATAGCAGGCCGCCTAGAGACCCAGTACTTC
j_call: TRBJ2-5
d_call: .
v_call: TRBV6-2/TRBV6-3
clone_size: .

cdr3_aa: CASSLSIGGENQPQHF
cdr3_nt: TGCGCCAGCAGCCTCTCTATAGGGGGCGAAAATCAGCCCCAGCATTTT
j_call: TRBJ1-5
d_call: TRBD1
v_call: TRBV5-1
clone_size: .

cdr3_aa: CASSFQVADTQYF
cdr3_nt: TGTGCCAGCAGCTTTCAGGTAGCAGATACGCAGTACTTT
j_call: TRBJ2-3
d_call: .
v_call: TRBV11-3
clone_size: .

cdr3_aa: CVSSGIRTGLEVNEQFF
cdr3_nt: TGTGTCAGCAGCGGTATTAGGACTGGGTTGGAAGTCAATGAGCAGTTCTTC
j_call: TRBJ2-1
d_call: .
v_call: TRBV7-8
clone_size: .

cdr3_aa: CASILVGRGAEAFF
cdr3_nt: .
j_call: TRBJ1-1
d_call: .
v_call: TRBV11-2
clone_size: .

cdr3_aa: CASSNPTGSNQPQHF
cdr3_nt: TGTGCCAGCAGTAACCCGACAGGGAGCAATCAGCCCCAGCATTTT
j_call: TRBJ1-5
d_call: TRBD1
v_call: TRBV6-6
clone_size: .

cdr3_aa: CARSVANNEQFF
cdr3_nt: TGTGCCCGGAGTGTAGCAAACAATGAGCAGTTCTTT
j_call: TRBJ2-1
d_call: .
v_call: TRBV30
clone_size: .

cdr3_aa: CASRDIWEWDEQFF
cdr3_nt: TGTGCCAGCAGGGACATCTGGGAATGGGATGAGCAGTTCTTC
j_call: TRBJ2-1
d_call: .
v_call: TRBV4-2
clone_size: .

cdr3_aa: CASSYQGLNTEAFF
cdr3_nt: TGTGCCAGCAGTTACCAGGGATTGAACACTGAAGCTTTCTTT
j_call: TRBJ1-1
d_call: .
v_call: TRBV6-2/TRBV6-3
clone_size: .

cdr3_aa: CASNLEVEYEQYF
cdr3_nt: TGTGCCAGCAACTTAGAGGTGGAGTACGAGCAGTACTTC
j_call: TRBJ2-7
d_call: .
v_call: TRBV11-2
clone_size: few

cdr3_aa: CANSLPPDRVQLQHF
cdr3_nt: TGTGCCAACAGTTTACCCCCCGACAGGGTTCAGCTCCAGCATTTT
j_call: TRBJ1-5
d_call: TRBD1
v_call: TRBV6-2/TRBV6-3
clone_size: .

cdr3_aa: CASSQARDSNSNQPQHF
cdr3_nt: TGTGCCAGCAGCCAGGCGAGGGACAGTAATAGCAATCAGCCCCAGCATTTT
j_call: TRBJ1-5
d_call: TRBD1
v_call: TRBV4-2
clone_size: .

cdr3_aa: CNAPHPHGVNEQFF
cdr3_nt: TGCAATGCTCCCCACCCACATGGGGTCAATGAGCAGTTCTTT
j_call: TRBJ2-1
d_call: .
v_call: TRBV20-1
clone_size: .

cdr3_aa: CTARARGRAEFNEQFF
cdr3_nt: TGCACTGCTAGAGCAAGGGGCCGGGCCGAGTTTAATGAGCAGTTCTTC
j_call: TRBJ2-1
d_call: .
v_call: TRBV20-1
clone_size: .

cdr3_aa: CASSSGRVQETQHF
cdr3_nt: TGTGCAAGCAGCTCTGGACGGGTCCAAGAGACCCAGCACTTC
j_call: TRBJ2-5
d_call: .
v_call: TRBV11-2
clone_size: .

cdr3_aa: CSARTNWRGEPDTQYF
cdr3_nt: TGCAGTGCTAGAACCAACTGGCGGGGGGAGCCAGATACGCAGTATTTT
j_call: TRBJ2-3
d_call: TRBD2
v_call: TRBV20-1
clone_size: .

cdr3_aa: CANSQDLAGGGDTQYF
cdr3_nt: TGCGCCAACAGCCAAGATCTGGCGGGAGGAGGAGATACGCAGTATTTC
j_call: TRBJ2-3
d_call: TRBD2
v_call: TRBV4-3
clone_size: .

cdr3_aa: CPSSLDAGIGGYTF
cdr3_nt: TGTCCCAGCAGCTTAGATGCAGGGATCGGAGGCTACACCTTC
j_call: TRBJ1-2
d_call: .
v_call: TRBV11-2
clone_size: .

cdr3_aa: CTSSNTWCGELFF
cdr3_nt: TGTACCAGCAGCAATACCTGGTGCGGGGAGCTGTTTTTT
j_call: TRBJ2-2
d_call: .
v_call: TRBV11-2
clone_size: .

cdr3_aa: CASSLSTGGGFDISPLHF
cdr3_nt: TGTGCCAGCAGCTTATCGACAGGGGGTGGTTTCGATATTTCACCCCTCCACTTT
j_call: TRBJ1-6
d_call: TRBD1
v_call: TRBV7-8
clone_size: .

cdr3_aa: CSARGMGRGQETQYF
cdr3_nt: TGCAGTGCTAGAGGGATGGGGCGAGGGCAAGAGACCCAGTACTTC
j_call: TRBJ2-5
d_call: .
v_call: TRBV20-1
clone_size: .

cdr3_aa: CSARDESMQTQYF
cdr3_nt: TGCAGTGCTAGAGATGAGTCAATGCAGACCCAGTACTTC
j_call: TRBJ2-5
d_call: .
v_call: TRBV20-1
clone_size: .

cdr3_aa: CSARKSSGSLNGQYF
cdr3_nt: TGCAGTGCTAGAAAGTCCAGTGGGAGTCTGAACGGGCAGTACTTC
j_call: TRBJ2-7
d_call: .
v_call: TRBV20-1
clone_size: .

cdr3_aa: CVNSLVRRGTEAFF
cdr3_nt: TGTGTCAACAGCTTAGTCAGGAGGGGAACTGAAGCTTTCTTT
j_call: TRBJ1-1
d_call: .
v_call: TRBV11-2
clone_size: .

cdr3_aa: CSARLGSETQYF
cdr3_nt: TGCAGTGCTAGACTCGGGAGCGAGACCCAGTACTTC
j_call: TRBJ2-5
d_call: .
v_call: TRBV20-1
clone_size: many

cdr3_aa: CASSVGQEYGYTF
cdr3_nt: TGTGCCAGCAGCGTTGGACAGGAGTATGGCTACACCTTC
j_call: TRBJ1-2
d_call: TRBD1
v_call: TRBV11-3
clone_size: .

cdr3_aa: CASSLEVRYYEQYF
cdr3_nt: TGTGCCAGCAGCTTAGAAGTCAGATACTACGAGCAGTACTTC
j_call: TRBJ2-7
d_call: .
v_call: TRBV7-9
clone_size: .

cdr3_aa: CASSPRDPKNIQYF
cdr3_nt: TGTGCCAGCAGCCCCCGGGACCCCAAAAACATTCAGTACTTC
j_call: TRBJ2-4
d_call: .
v_call: TRBV11-3
clone_size: many

cdr3_aa: CAGSHGGSTDTLYF
cdr3_nt: TGTGCCGGCAGCCACGGAGGGAGCACAGATACGCTGTATTTT
j_call: TRBJ2-3
d_call: .
v_call: TRBV11-3
clone_size: .

cdr3_aa: CASNLGGGIITYTQYF
cdr3_nt: TGTGCCAGCAACTTAGGAGGTGGGATTATCACATATACGCAGTATTTT
j_call: TRBJ2-3
d_call: .
v_call: TRBV11-2
clone_size: .

cdr3_aa: CASSSHERQTEAFF
cdr3_nt: TGTGCCAGTAGCTCGCACGAACGACAGACTGAAGCTTTCTTT
j_call: TRBJ1-1
d_call: .
v_call: TRBV11-3
clone_size: .